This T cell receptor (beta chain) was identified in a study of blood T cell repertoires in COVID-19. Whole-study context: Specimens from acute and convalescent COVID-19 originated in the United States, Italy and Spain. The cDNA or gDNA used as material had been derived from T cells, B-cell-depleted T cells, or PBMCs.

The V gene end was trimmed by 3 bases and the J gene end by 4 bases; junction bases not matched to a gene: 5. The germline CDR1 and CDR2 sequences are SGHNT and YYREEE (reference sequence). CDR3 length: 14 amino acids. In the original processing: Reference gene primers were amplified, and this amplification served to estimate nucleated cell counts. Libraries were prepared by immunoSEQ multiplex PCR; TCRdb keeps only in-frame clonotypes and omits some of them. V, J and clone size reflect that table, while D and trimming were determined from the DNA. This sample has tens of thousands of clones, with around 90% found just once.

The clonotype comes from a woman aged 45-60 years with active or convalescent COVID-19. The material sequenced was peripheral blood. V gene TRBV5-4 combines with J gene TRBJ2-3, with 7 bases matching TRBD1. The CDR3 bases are TGTGCCAGCAGCTGGGGCGGACAGGCAGATACGCAGTATTTT. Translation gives CASSWGGQADTQYF.